The 28 T cell receptor beta chains below come from one sample, sequenced in a study of cytomegalovirus exposure and HLA in healthy donors. The assay was immunoSEQ multiplex PCR, and TCRdb's table has in-frame clones only and misses some. Here the sample spans tens of thousands of clones, 96% being singletons. Input material: PBMCs. The receptors stem from a woman between 18 and 29 years old in good health and CMV-seropositive.

V usage is TRBV5-4 and J usage is TRBJ2-1; the match to TRBD1 covers 12 bases. The CDR3 is made up of 16 amino acids. Germline-derived CDR1 and CDR2 are SGHNT and YYREEE (reference sequence). The ends lost 0 bases at V and 8 bases at J; junction bases unmatched: 6. CDR3 nucleotides: TGTGCCAGCAGCTTGGGTCGGGACAGGGGGCGCCATGAGCAGTTCTTC. Protein: CASSLGRDRGRHEQFF.

CDR3 in DNA: TGTGCCAGTAGTCCGCGGACTACACAAGAGACCCAGTACTTC. This gives the protein CASSPRTTQETQYF. The chain employs TRBV19 and TRBJ2-5; perhaps TRBD2 as D (6 bases). This CDR3 contains 14 residues. Looked up from germline, CDR1 is LNHDA and CDR2 is SQIVND (reference sequence). The V end was cut by 5 bases, the J end by 2 bases, with 12 bases between. The variable domain in full, with the rest retrieved from reference TRBV19 and TRBJ2-5, is DGGITQSPKYLFRKEGQNVTLSCEQNLNHDAMYWYRQDPGQGLRLIYYSQIVNDFQKGDIAEGYSVSREKKESFPLTVTSAQKNPTAFYLCASSPRTTQETQYFGPGTRLLVL.

This rearrangement joins TRBV7-9 to TRBJ2-7; D is unclear. V lost 5 bases, J lost 5 bases, and 10 bases lay in between. The CDR3 has 12 residues. From germline, CDR1 is SEHNR and CDR2 FQNEAQ (reference sequence). As DNA, the CDR3 is TGTGCCAGCAGCCCCCAGTTCCACGAGCAGTACTTC. Encoded protein: CASSPQFHEQYF.

The chain recombines TRBV27 with TRBJ1-1; 9 bases match TRBD1. Germline CDR1 reads MNHEY; CDR2 reads SMNVEV (reference sequence). This CDR3 has 16 residues. After removal of 0 bases from V and 5 bases from J, the junction contained 7 bases not matched to a gene. CDR3: CASSLSGTGTTTEAFF. For the CDR3, the DNA is TGTGCCAGCAGTTTATCCGGGACAGGGACAACTACTGAAGCTTTCTTT.

The chain employs TRBV5-8 and TRBJ2-4; 8 bases map to TRBD2. Germline V gene sequence: CDR1 SGHTS, CDR2 YDEGEE. V lost 6 bases and J lost 1; bases outside the gene matches: 21. The length of the CDR3 is 20 residues. The CDR3 nucleotides are TGTGCCAGCACTTTTGAGCTGTCTGGCGGGAGGAATGTGGCCAAAAACATTCAGTACTTC. This encodes CASTFELSGGRNVAKNIQYF.

The chain has TRBV27 and TRBJ2-1, with 8 bases identical to TRBD2. Germline V CDR1 and CDR2: MNHEY, SMNVEV (reference sequence). The J segment lost 2 bases and the V segment lost 4 bases, leaving 4 bases of the junction unmatched. The CDR3 has 15 residues. CDR3 amino acids: CASSSGAGAYNEQFF. The CDR3 region has the DNA TGTGCCAGCAGTTCAGGAGCGGGAGCCTACAATGAGCAGTTCTTC.

The rearrangement links TRBV11-2 to TRBJ2-7, with 13 bases lining up with TRBD2. The trim removed 2 bases at V and 4 bases at J, leaving 11 bases unmatched. The germline V gene encodes CDR1 SGHAT and CDR2 FQNNGV. There are 18 residues in the CDR3. In DNA, the CDR3 is TGTGCCAGCAGCTTAAAGGGCGGACTAGCGGGGGTACAATACGAGCAGTACTTC. Translated, it gives CASSLKGGLAGVQYEQYF.

In DNA, the CDR3 is TGTGCCAGCTCACCAAACGGCTACGAGCAGTACTTC. Amino acids: CASSPNGYEQYF. The genes are TRBV18 and TRBJ2-7; no clear D. The CDR3 is 12 residues long. V lost 2 bases and J lost 3, with 5 bases in between. CDR1 and CDR2 (germline): KGHSH, LQKENI.

With respect to this clone: One end of the junction varies from germline; a read error may be responsible. This chain's CDR3 is CASSLGPGNQPQHF. The CDR3 DNA is TGTGCCAGCAGTTTGGGTCCGGGCAATCAGCCCCAGCATTTT. The rearrangement links TRBV5-6 to TRBJ1-5; no firm D call. CDR1 is SGHDT, CDR2 YYEEEE, per germline. The CDR3 covers 14 residues.

The V gene is TRBV19, the J gene TRBJ2-1; 7 nucleotides match TRBD1. The trim removed 4 bases at V and 0 bases at J, leaving 9 bases unmatched. Germline V gives CDR1 LNHDA, CDR2 SQIVND (reference sequence). The CDR3 consists of 17 residues. As DNA, the CDR3 is TGTGCCAGTAGTACACTATACAGGGGCAGCTCCTACAATGAGCAGTTCTTC. Protein product: CASSTLYRGSSYNEQFF.

This CDR3 reads CSVRYTDTQYF. In DNA, the CDR3 is TGCAGCGTTCGGTACACAGATACGCAGTATTTT. The rearrangement links TRBV29-1 to TRBJ2-3, with D uncertain. Trimming took 5 bases from V and 2 from J, leaving 5 bases between them. The germline V gene encodes CDR1 SQVTM and CDR2 ANQGSEA. The CDR3 extends over 11 amino acids.

The rearrangement links TRBV6-5 to TRBJ1-3; TRBD1 agrees at 9 bases. This CDR3 has 16 residues. Trimming cost V 2 bases and J 1 base; bases outside gene matches: 3. Germline-derived CDR1 and CDR2 are MNHEY and SVGAGI. Here the CDR3 DNA reads TGTGCCAGCAGTTACACACAGGGGGCTTCTGGAAACACCATATATTTT. Encoded protein: CASSYTQGASGNTIYF.

The V call is TRBV7-8, the J call TRBJ2-1, with 13 bases lining up with TRBD2. This CDR3 contains 18 residues. Trimming took 5 bases from V and 5 from J; bases not matched to a gene: 12. Germline V CDR1 and CDR2: SGHVS, FQNEAQ. The CDR3 sequence is CASSLSGLAGVLDNEQFF. The CDR3 DNA follows: TGTGCCAGCAGCCTCTCCGGACTAGCGGGAGTCCTTGACAATGAGCAGTTCTTC.

The chain links TRBV7-6 to TRBJ2-1; D remains unclear. Germline loops: CDR1 SGHVS, CDR2 FNYEAQ. Deletions cut 1 base from V and 5 bases from J, with 15 bases between. CDR3 size: 16 residues. DNA for the CDR3: TGTGCCAGCAGCTTAGGTCCTCCCCCCTACGACAATGAGCAGTTCTTC. The encoded protein is CASSLGPPPYDNEQFF.

The V and J genes are TRBV11-1 and TRBJ2-1; D perhaps matches TRBD1 (6 bases). The CDR3 spans 15 residues. V lost 2 bases to trimming and J lost 0 bases, with 8 bases between them. Germline-derived CDR1 and CDR2 are SGHAT and FQDESV (reference sequence). CDR3 coding DNA: TGTGCCAGCAGCTTAACAGGGAGCTCCTACAATGAGCAGTTCTTC. Its translation: CASSLTGSSYNEQFF. The full variable domain, rest sourced from reference TRBV11-1 and TRBJ2-1, is EAEVAQSPRYKITEKSQAVAFWCDPISGHATLYWYRQILGQGPELLVQFQDESVVDDSQLPKDRFSAERLKGVDSTLKIQPAELGDSAMYLCASSLTGSSYNEQFFGPGTRLTVL.

V usage is TRBV7-9 and J usage is TRBJ2-7, with 8 positions matching TRBD2. V dropped 7 bases and J dropped 2; count of bases not matched to a gene: 10. CDR3 length equals 15 residues. In germline, CDR1 is SEHNR, CDR2 FQNEAQ (reference sequence). In DNA form, the CDR3 reads TGTGCCAGCACCGGCTTAGCGGGATTAACCTACGAGCAGTACTTC. This translates into CASTGLAGLTYEQYF.

Comments on this clone: Its ends do not fully match the called genes, so a read error is possible. This chain links TRBV7-7 with TRBJ2-1, with 16 bases that match TRBD2. The CDR3 consists of 15 residues. The germline V gene encodes CDR1 SSHAT and CDR2 FNYEAQ (reference sequence). CDR3 amino acids: CASSPGTSGRDEQFF. As DNA, the CDR3 is TGTGCTAGCAGCCCCGGGACTAGCGGGAGGGATGAGCAGTTCTTC.

Worth noting for this clone: Other DNA sequences in this sample translate to the same CDR3. This chain connects TRBV5-1 to TRBJ1-1; D is uncertain. The ends were cut back, 0 bases at V and 0 bases at J, with 3 bases in the middle. CDR3 length equals 13 residues. Germline values: CDR1 SGHRS, CDR2 YFSETQ. DNA for the CDR3: TGCGCCAGCAGCTTGGCAGTGAACACTGAAGCTTTCTTT. As protein: CASSLAVNTEAFF.

The V call is TRBV5-6, the J call TRBJ2-1; 7 bases match TRBD1. Germline V gene sequence: CDR1 SGHDT, CDR2 YYEEEE. J lost 8 bases, V lost 0 bases, and 8 bases had no gene match. The CDR3 length is 15 residues. CDR3 in DNA: TGTGCCAGCAGCTTGGGACAGGGTGGGGGCCATGAGCAGTTCTTC. Translating it yields CASSLGQGGGHEQFF. Using reference TRBV5-6 and TRBJ2-1 for the parts outside the CDR3, the full variable domain is DAGVTQSPTHLIKTRGQQVTLRCSPKSGHDTVSWYQQALGQGPQFIFQYYEEEERQRGNFPDRFSGHQFPNYSSELNVNALLLGDSALYLCASSLGQGGGHEQFFGPGTRLTVL.

This clone was observed once. The chain couples TRBV29-1 to TRBJ2-7, with D possibly matching TRBD1 (5 bases). Germline lookup yields CDR1 SQVTM and CDR2 ANQGSEA. Trimming stripped 6 bases from V and 4 bases from J, with 10 bases between. The length of the CDR3 is 11 residues. This CDR3 reads CSVMTVYEQYF. CDR3 bases: TGCAGCGTGATGACAGTTTACGAGCAGTACTTC.

This chain uses TRBV6-5 with TRBJ2-1; 11 nucleotides align to TRBD2. The ends lost 6 bases at V and 8 bases at J; junction bases unmatched: 6. CDR1 and CDR2 (germline): MNHEY, SVGAGI. The CDR3 length is 14 residues. Here the CDR3 DNA reads TGTGCCAGCAGCACTAGCGGGAGATCCGATGAGCAGTTCTTC. Protein: CASSTSGRSDEQFF.

The genes are TRBV7-2 and TRBJ2-3; D is uncertain. Germline V CDR1 and CDR2: SGHTA, FQGNSA. The CDR3 loop spans 12 amino acids. Deletions cut 5 bases from V and 2 bases from J, with 5 bases between. The CDR3 nucleotides are TGTGCCAGCAGCCCAGACACAGATACGCAGTATTTT. This encodes CASSPDTDTQYF.

CDR3 coding DNA: TGTGCCAGCAGCTCCCTACAGCGGCACAATGAGCAGTTCTTC. Its translation is CASSSLQRHNEQFF. J is TRBJ2-1 and V is TRBV11-2; possible D gene TRBD2, 5 bases. V was cut by 4 bases and J by 5 bases, with 12 bases left in between. This CDR3 is 14 amino acids long. Per the germline V gene, CDR1 is SGHAT and CDR2 is FQNNGV.

This sequence joins TRBV27 and TRBJ2-1; D possibly corresponds to TRBD1 (7 bases). The germline V gene has CDR1 MNHEY and CDR2 SMNVEV (reference sequence). V was trimmed by 3 bases and J by 12 bases, leaving 21 bases between them. The CDR3 spans 15 residues. In nucleotides, the CDR3 is TGTGCCAGCAGTTTTGGAGGGGGCAATCTGAAGGTGCAGTTCTTC. Its protein product is CASSFGGGNLKVQFF.

V and J are TRBV11-3 and TRBJ2-7; D not resolved. V was pared by 4 bases and J by 3 bases, with 13 bases between. CDR1 is SGHNT and CDR2 is YENEEA in the germline V gene. The CDR3 loop spans 14 amino acids. Here the CDR3 reads CASSSPFGDYEQYF. In nucleotides, the CDR3 is TGTGCCAGCAGCTCCCCCTTCGGTGACTACGAGCAGTACTTC. Supplemented by reference TRBV11-3 and TRBJ2-7, the full variable domain reads EAGVVQSPRYKIIEKKQPVAFWCNPISGHNTLYWYLQNLGQGPELLIRYENEEAVDDSQLPKDRFSAERLKGVDSTLKIQPAELGDSAVYLCASSSPFGDYEQYFGPGTRLTVT.

The rearrangement links TRBV29-1 to TRBJ1-2; TRBD1 is a possible D gene (5 bases). V was cut by 6 bases and J by 3 bases, with 14 bases left in between. The CDR3 sequence is 13 residues long. Germline V gives CDR1 SQVTM, CDR2 ANQGSEA. For the CDR3, the DNA is TGCAGCGTCGGCCCCCAGGGCGACTATGGCTACACCTTC. Translated: CSVGPQGDYGYTF. Full variable domain (outside the CDR3, taken from reference TRBV29-1 and TRBJ1-2): SAVISQKPSRDICQRGTSLTIQCQVDSQVTMMFWYRQQPGQSLTLIATANQGSEATYESGFVIDKFPISRPNLTFSTLTVSNMSPEDSSIYLCSVGPQGDYGYTFGSGTRLTVV.

This chain connects TRBV19 to TRBJ1-5, with D uncertain. The CDR3 spans 13 residues. The germline V gene has CDR1 LNHDA and CDR2 SQIVND (reference sequence). The V and J ends lost 0 bases and 7 bases respectively, with 7 bases between them. The CDR3 spells CASSIDRFQPQHF. The CDR3 region has the DNA TGTGCCAGTAGTATAGATCGGTTCCAGCCCCAGCATTTT.

The chain combines TRBV7-2 with TRBJ2-5, with 9 bases that match TRBD2. This CDR3 contains 18 residues. The ends lost 3 bases at V and 2 bases at J; junction bases unmatched: 13. The germline V gene encodes CDR1 SGHTA and CDR2 FQGNSA. In nucleotides, the CDR3 is TGTGCCAGCAGCTTGGGACTAGCCGTTTGGGGAGGGCAAGAGACCCAGTACTTC. Its translation is CASSLGLAVWGGQETQYF. The full variable domain, completed using reference TRBV7-2 and TRBJ2-5, is GAGVSQSPSNKVTEKGKDVELRCDPISGHTALYWYRQSLGQGLEFLIYFQGNSAPDKSGLPSDRFSAERTGGSVSTLTIQRTQQEDSAVYLCASSLGLAVWGGQETQYFGPGTRLLVL.